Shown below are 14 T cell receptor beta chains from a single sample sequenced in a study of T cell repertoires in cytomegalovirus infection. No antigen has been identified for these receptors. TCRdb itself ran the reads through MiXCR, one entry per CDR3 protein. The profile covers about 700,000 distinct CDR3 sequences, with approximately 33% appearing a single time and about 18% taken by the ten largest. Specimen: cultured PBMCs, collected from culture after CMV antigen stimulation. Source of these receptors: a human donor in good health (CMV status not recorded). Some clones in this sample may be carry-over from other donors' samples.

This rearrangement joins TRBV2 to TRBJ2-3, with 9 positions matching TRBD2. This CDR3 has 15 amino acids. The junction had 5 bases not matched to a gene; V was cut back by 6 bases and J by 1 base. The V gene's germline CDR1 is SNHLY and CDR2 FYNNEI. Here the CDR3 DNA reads TGTGCCAGCAGGGCGGGGGGGCCGGGCACAGATACGCAGTATTTT. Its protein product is CASRAGGPGTDTQYF.

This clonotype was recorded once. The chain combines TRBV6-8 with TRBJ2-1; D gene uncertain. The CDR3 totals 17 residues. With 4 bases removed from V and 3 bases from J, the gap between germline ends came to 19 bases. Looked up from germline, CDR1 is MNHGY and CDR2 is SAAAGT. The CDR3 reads CASSSTLSGGSYNEQFF. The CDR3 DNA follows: TGTGCCAGCAGTTCGACCCTAAGTGGCGGAAGCTACAATGAGCAGTTCTTC.

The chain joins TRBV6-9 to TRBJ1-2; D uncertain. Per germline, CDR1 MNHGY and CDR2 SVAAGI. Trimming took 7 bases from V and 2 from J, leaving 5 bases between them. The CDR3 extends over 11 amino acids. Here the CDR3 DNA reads TGTGCCAGCATTAAGAACTATGGCTACACCTTC. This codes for CASIKNYGYTF.

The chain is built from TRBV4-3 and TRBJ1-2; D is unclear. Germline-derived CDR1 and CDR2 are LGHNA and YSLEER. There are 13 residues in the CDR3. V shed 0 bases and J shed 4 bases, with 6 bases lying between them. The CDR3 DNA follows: TGCGCCAGCAGCCAAGACGTCGGCTATGGCTACACCTTC. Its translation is CASSQDVGYGYTF.

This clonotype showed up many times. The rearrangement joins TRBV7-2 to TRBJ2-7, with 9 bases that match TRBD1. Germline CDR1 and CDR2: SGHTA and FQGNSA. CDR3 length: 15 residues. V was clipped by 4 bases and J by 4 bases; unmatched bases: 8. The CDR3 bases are TGTGCCAGCAGCTCAGCCGGGACAGGGTTTTACGAGCAGTACTTC. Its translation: CASSSAGTGFYEQYF.

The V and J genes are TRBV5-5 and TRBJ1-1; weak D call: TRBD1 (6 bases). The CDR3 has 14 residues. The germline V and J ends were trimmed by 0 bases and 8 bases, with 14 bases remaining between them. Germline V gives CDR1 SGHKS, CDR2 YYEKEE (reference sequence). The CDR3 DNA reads TGTGCCAGCAGCTTGGGACAGGTTGCCCCCGAAGCTTTCTTT. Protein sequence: CASSLGQVAPEAFF.

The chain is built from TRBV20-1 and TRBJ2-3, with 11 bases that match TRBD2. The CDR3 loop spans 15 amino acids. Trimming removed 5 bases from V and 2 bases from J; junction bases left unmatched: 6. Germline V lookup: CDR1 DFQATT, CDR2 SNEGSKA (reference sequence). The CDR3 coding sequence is TGCAGTGCTTTCTGGACTAGCGGGTACACAGATACGCAGTATTTT. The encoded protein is CSAFWTSGYTDTQYF.

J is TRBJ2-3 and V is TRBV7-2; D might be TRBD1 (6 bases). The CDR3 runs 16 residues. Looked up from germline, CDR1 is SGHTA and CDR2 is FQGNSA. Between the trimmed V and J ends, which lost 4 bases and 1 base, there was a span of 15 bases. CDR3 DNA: TGTGCCAGCAGCTCAGCGACAGGAATCCGCACAGATACGCAGTATTTT. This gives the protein CASSSATGIRTDTQYF.

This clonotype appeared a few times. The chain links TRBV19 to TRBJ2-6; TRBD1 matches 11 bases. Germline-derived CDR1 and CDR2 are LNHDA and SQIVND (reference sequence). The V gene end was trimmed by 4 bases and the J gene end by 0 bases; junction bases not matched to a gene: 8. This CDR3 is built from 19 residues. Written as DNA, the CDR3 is TGTGCCAGTAGTAAGGACAGGGGGCGCGGGTTCTCTGGGGCCAACGTCCTGACTTTC. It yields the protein CASSKDRGRGFSGANVLTF.

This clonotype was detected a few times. CDR3: CASSLDPPGPPQYF. The CDR3 coding sequence is TGTGCCAGCAGCTTAGACCCTCCTGGGCCTCCGCAGTACTTC. This rearrangement joins TRBV7-6 to TRBJ2-7; D not certain. The V and J ends lost 1 base and 9 bases respectively, with 16 bases between them. CDR1 and CDR2 (germline): SGHVS, FNYEAQ. CDR3 size: 14 residues.

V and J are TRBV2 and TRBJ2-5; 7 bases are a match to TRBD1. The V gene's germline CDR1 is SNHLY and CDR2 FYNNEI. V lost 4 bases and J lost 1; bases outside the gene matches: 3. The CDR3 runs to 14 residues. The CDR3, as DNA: TGTGCCAGCAGTGGTGACAGGGCCCAAGAGACCCAGTACTTC. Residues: CASSGDRAQETQYF.

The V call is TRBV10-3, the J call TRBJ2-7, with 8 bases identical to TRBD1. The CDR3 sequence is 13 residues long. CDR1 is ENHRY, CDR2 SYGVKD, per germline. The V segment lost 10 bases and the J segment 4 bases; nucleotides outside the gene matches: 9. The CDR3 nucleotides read TGTGCCACCGTCGGGACAGGCACTTACGAGCAGTACTTC. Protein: CATVGTGTYEQYF.

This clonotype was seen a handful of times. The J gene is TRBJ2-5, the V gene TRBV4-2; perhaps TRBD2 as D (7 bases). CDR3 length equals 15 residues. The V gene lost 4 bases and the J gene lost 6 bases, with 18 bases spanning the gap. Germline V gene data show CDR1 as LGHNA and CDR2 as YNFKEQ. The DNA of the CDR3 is TGTGCCAGCAGCCCCCATGGGGGGGGGGGGCAGACCCAGTACTTC. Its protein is CASSPHGGGGQTQYF.

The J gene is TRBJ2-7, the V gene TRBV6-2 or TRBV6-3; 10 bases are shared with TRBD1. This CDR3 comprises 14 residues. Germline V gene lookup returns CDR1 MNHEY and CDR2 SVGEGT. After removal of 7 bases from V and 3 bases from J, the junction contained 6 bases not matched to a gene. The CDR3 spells CASTNRDRGYEQYF. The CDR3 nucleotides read TGTGCCAGCACGAACCGGGACAGGGGCTACGAGCAGTACTTC.